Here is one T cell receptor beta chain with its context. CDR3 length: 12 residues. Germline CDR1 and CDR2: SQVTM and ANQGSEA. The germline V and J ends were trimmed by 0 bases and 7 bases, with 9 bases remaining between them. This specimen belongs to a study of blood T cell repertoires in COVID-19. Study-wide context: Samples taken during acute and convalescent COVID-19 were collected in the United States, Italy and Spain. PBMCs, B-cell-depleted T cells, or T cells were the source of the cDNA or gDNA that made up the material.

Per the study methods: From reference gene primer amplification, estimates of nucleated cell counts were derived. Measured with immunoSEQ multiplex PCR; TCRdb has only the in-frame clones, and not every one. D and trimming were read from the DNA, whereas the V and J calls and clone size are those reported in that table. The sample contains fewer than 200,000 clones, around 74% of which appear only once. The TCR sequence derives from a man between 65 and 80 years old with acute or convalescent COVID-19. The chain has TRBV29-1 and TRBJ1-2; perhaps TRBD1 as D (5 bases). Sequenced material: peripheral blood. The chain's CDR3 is CSVEEGRGGYTF. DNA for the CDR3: TGCAGCGTTGAAGAGGGAAGGGGTGGCTACACCTTC.